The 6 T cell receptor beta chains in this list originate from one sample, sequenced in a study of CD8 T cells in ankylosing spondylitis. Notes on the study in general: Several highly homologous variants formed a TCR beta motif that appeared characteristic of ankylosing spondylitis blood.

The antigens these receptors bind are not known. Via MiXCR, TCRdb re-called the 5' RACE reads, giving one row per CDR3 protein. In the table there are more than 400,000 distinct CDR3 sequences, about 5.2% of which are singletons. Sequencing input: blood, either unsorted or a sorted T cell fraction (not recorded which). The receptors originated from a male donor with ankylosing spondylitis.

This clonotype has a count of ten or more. The CDR3 loop reads CATSRPDRGDEQYF. The CDR3 coding sequence is TGTGCCACCAGCAGACCGGACAGGGGGGACGAGCAGTACTTC. The genes are TRBV15 and TRBJ2-7; 10 positions match TRBD1. After removal of 2 bases from V and 5 bases from J, the junction contained 3 bases not matched to a gene. This CDR3 spans 14 amino acids. Germline values: CDR1 LNHNV, CDR2 YYDKDF (reference sequence).

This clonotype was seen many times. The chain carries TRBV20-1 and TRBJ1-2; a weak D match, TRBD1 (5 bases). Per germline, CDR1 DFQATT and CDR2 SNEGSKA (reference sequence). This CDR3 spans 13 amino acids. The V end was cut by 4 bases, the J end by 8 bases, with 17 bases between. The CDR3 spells CSANLPGMGGYTF. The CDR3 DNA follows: TGCAGTGCTAATCTCCCAGGGATGGGCGGCTACACCTTC.

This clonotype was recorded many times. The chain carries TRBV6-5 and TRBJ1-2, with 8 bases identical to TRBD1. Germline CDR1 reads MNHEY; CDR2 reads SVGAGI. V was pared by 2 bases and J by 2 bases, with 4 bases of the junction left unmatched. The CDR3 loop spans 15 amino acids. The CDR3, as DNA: TGTGCCAGCAGTTACCCAGGACAGGGAAACTATGGCTACACCTTC. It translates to CASSYPGQGNYGYTF.

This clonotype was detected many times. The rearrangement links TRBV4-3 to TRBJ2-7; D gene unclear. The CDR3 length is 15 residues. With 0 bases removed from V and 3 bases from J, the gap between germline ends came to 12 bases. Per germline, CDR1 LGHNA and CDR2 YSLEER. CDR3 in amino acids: CASSQDPRPDYEQYF. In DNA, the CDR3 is TGCGCCAGCAGCCAAGACCCCAGGCCCGACTACGAGCAGTACTTC.

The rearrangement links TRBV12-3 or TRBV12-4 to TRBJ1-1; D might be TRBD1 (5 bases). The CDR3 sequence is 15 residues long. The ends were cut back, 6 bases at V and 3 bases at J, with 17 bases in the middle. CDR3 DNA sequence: TGTGCCAGCAGACCAGGGTCGTATCAGGACACTGAAGCTTTCTTT. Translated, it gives CASRPGSYQDTEAFF.

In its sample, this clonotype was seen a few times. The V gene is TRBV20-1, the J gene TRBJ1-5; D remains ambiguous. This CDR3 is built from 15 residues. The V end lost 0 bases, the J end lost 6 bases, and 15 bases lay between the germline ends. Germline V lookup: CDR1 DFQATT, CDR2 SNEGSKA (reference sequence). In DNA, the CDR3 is TGCAGTGCTAGAGAAGGCGGACTATTCGGTCAGCCCCAGCATTTT. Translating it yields CSAREGGLFGQPQHF.